This T cell receptor beta chain was sequenced for a study of T cell repertoires in cytomegalovirus infection. About the study: Recently identified HLA-C-restricted CMV epitopes and well-studied HLA-B-restricted CMV epitopes were used by the study.

Remarks on this clonotype: Its antigen is unidentified.

TCRdb reanalysed the reads using MiXCR and keeps one entry per CDR3 protein. Among tens of thousands of distinct CDR3 sequences listed, around 20% were seen once. Whole-study results and caveats: Individuals carrying CMV plus the relevant HLA were identified by cumulative frequency of public TCR beta families.

Germline V CDR1 and CDR2: SGHTA, FQGNSA. The CDR3 has 13 residues. Deletions cut 11 bases from V and 3 bases from J, with 16 bases between. The sequence derives from a human donor in good health (CMV status not recorded). Some clones in this sample may be carry-over from other donors' samples. The sample consisted of CD8+ T cells from cultured PBMCs, taken from culture after CMV antigen stimulation. V gene TRBV7-2 combines with J gene TRBJ2-5, with D possibly being TRBD1 (6 bases). The CDR3, as DNA: TGTGCCGTCCCATGGGACATCAAAGAGACCCAGTACTTC. This gives the protein CAVPWDIKETQYF.